Listed below are T cell receptor beta chains from one sample, sequenced in a study of shared clonotypes between healthy human individuals. Sequenced by immunoSEQ multiplex PCR; TCRdb stores in-frame clones only, minus some. The sample holds over 950,000 clones; around three quarters are singletons and the top ten take roughly 0.83%. The sequenced material came from memory CD4+ T cells from PBMCs. The receptor source for this set is a man aged 18 to 30 in good health. Some clones in this sample may be carry-over from other donors' samples. Each CDR3 is given with its conserved first and last residue. The order of the fields is D gene, clone size, J gene, V gene, CDR3 protein, CDR3 DNA. D genes are given only for firm matches. Clone size is given for some rows only: seen once, a few or many times, or a class if the clone is expanded.

>-|few|TRBJ1-1|TRBV30
CAWSRTAGVAFF
TGTGCCTGGAGTAGGACCGCAGGGGTAGCTTTCTTT
>TRBD2|-|TRBJ2-1|TRBV2
CASSTRLAGFGEQFF
TGTGCCAGCAGTACGAGACTAGCGGGATTCGGTGAGCAGTTCTTC
>-|-|TRBJ2-1|TRBV4-3
CASSQGVPQASYNEQFF
TGCGCCAGCAGCCAAGGGGTCCCACAAGCCTCCTACAATGAGCAGTTCTTC
>-|-|TRBJ1-4|TRBV2
CASSRYLRGREKLFF
TGTGCCAGCAGTAGATACCTCCGGGGCCGGGAAAAACTGTTTTTT
>TRBD1|-|TRBJ2-7|TRBV5-1
CASSLASGTGAYEQYF
TGCGCCAGCAGCTTGGCCTCCGGGACAGGGGCCTACGAGCAGTACTTC
>-|few|TRBJ2-3|TRBV9
CASSVGGSTDTQYF
TGTGCCAGCAGCGTCGGGGGCAGCACAGATACGCAGTATTTT
>-|-|TRBJ1-4|TRBV28
CASSLPGQGGEKLFF
TGTGCCAGCAGTTTGCCCGGGCAGGGAGGCGAAAAACTGTTTTTT
>-|-|TRBJ2-7|TRBV28
CASSPPQKSSYEQYF
TGTGCCAGCAGTCCCCCCCAGAAGAGCTCCTACGAGCAGTACTTC
>-|-|TRBJ1-2|TRBV7-9
CASSLDSGGYTF
TGTGCCAGCAGCTTAGATTCTGGGGGCTACACCTTC
>-|once|TRBJ2-4|TRBV25-1
CASSEGQNKNIQYF
TGTGCCAGCAGTGAAGGGCAGAACAAAAACATTCAGTACTTC
>TRBD2|-|TRBJ2-7|TRBV18
CASSPMVAGAYEQYF
TGTGCCAGCTCACCGATGGTAGCGGGGGCTTACGAGCAGTACTTC
>-|-|TRBJ2-3|TRBV28
CASSMRASALTDTQYF
TGTGCCAGCAGTATGAGGGCTAGCGCCCTCACAGATACGCAGTATTTT
>-|-|TRBJ1-4|TRBV19
CASSPRAQRTNEKLFF
TGTGCCAGTAGTCCGCGGGCACAGAGGACTAATGAAAAACTGTTTTTT
>TRBD1|-|TRBJ1-2|TRBV6-6
CASSYSGEGAGYGYTF
TGTGCCAGCAGTTACAGTGGGGAGGGGGCAGGGTATGGCTACACCTTC
>TRBD1|-|TRBJ1-4|TRBV20-1
CGTGGGEKLFF
TGCGGAACAGGGGGCGGTGAAAAACTGTTTTTT
>-|-|TRBJ1-5|TRBV18
CASSPTRSGANQPQHF
TGTGCCAGCTCACCTACCAGGTCAGGGGCCAATCAGCCCCAGCATTTT
>-|-|TRBJ2-7|TRBV4-1
CASSRGSGDYEQYF
TGCGCCAGCAGCCGGGGATCAGGGGACTACGAGCAGTACTTC
>-|-|TRBJ2-1|TRBV7-9
CASSLLGGLYTYNEQFF
TGTGCCAGCAGCTTACTAGGCGGACTGTATACCTACAATGAGCAGTTCTTC
>-|-|TRBJ2-3|TRBV28
CASSLYRQGTDTQYF
TGTGCCAGCAGTCTATATAGACAGGGCACAGATACGCAGTATTTT
>-|-|TRBJ2-7|TRBV11-3
CASSSRSDEQYF
TGTGCCAGCAGCTCCCGAAGCGACGAGCAGTACTTC
>TRBD1|-|TRBJ1-2|TRBV7-2
CASSLRDRSYTF
TGTGCCAGCAGCCTACGGGACAGATCCTACACCTTC